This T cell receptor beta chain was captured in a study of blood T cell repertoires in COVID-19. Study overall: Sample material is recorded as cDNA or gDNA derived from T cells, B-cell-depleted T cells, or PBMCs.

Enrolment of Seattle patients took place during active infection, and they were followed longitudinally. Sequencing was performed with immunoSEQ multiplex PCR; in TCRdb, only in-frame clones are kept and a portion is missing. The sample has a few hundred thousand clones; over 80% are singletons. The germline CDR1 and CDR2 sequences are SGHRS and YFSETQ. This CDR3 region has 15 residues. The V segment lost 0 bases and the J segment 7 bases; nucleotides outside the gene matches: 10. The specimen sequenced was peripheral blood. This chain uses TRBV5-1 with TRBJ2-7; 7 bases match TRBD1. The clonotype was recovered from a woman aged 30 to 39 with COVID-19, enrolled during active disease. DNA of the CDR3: TGCGCCAGCAGCTTGGATCCAGGGGGTACGGGTGAGCAGTACTTC. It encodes CASSLDPGGTGEQYF. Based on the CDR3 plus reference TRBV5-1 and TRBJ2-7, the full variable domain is KAGVTQTPRYLIKTRGQQVTLSCSPISGHRSVSWYQQTPGQGLQFLFEYFSETQRNKGNFPGRFSGRQFSNSRSEMNVSTLELGDSALYLCASSLDPGGTGEQYFGPGTRLTVT.